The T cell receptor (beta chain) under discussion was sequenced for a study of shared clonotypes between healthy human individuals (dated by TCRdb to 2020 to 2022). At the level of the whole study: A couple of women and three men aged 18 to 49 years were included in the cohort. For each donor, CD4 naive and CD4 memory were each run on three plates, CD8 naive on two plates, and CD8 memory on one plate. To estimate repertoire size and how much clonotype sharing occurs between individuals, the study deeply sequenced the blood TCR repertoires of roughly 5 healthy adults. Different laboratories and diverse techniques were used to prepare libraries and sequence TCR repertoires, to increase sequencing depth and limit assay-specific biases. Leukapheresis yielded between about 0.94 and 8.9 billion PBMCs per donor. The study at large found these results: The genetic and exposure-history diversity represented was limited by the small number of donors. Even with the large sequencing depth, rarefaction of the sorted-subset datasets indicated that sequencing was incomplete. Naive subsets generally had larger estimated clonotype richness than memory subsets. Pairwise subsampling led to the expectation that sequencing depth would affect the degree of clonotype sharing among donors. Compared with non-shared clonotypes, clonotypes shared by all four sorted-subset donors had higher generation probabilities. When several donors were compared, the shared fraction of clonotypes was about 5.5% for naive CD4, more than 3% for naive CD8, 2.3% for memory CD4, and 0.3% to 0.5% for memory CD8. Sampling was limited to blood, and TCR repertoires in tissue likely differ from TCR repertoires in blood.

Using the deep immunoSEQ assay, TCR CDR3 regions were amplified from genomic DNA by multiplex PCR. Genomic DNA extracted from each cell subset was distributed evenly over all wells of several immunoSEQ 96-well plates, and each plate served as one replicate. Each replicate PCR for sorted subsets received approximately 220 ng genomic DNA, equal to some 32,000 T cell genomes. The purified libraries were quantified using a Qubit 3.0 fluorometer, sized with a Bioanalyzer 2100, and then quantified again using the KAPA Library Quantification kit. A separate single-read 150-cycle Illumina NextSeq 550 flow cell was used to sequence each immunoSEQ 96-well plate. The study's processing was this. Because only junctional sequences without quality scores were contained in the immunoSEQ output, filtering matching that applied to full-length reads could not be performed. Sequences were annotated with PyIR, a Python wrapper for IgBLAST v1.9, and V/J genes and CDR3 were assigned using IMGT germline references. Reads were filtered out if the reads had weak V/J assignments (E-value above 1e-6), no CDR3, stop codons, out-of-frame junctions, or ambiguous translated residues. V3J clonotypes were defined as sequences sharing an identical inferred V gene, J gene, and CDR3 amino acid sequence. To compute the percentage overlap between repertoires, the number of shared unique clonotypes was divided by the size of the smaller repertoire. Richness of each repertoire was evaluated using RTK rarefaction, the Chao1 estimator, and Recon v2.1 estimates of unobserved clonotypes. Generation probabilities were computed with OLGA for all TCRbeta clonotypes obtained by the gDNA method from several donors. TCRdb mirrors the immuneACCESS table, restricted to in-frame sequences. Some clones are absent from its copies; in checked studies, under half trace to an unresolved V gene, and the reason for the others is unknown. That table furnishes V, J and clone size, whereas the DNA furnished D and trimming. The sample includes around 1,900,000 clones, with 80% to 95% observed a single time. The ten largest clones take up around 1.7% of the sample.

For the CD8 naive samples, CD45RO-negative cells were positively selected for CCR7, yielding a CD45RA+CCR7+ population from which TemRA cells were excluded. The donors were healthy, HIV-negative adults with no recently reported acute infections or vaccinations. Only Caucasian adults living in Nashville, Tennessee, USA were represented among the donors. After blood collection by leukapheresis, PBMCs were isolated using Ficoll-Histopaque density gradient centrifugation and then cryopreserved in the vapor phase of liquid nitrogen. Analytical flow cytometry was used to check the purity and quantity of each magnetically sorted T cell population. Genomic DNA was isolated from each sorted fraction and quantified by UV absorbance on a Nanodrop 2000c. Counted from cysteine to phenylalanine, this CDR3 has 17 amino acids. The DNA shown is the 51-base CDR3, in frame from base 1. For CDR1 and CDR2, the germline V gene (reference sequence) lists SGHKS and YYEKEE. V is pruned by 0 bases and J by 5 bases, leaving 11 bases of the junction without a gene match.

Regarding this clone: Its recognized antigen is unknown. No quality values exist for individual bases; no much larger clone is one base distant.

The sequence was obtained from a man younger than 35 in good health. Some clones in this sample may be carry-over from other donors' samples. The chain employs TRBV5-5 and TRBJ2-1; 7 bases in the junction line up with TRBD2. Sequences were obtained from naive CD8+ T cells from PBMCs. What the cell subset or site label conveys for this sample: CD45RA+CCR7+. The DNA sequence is TGTGCCAGCAGCTTGGTTGCGGGAGATTTACTGGACAATGAGCAGTTCTTC. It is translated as CASSLVAGDLLDNEQFF.